The rows below give T cell receptor beta chains drawn from one sample of a study of blood T cell repertoires in COVID-19. Only in-frame clones appear in the TCRdb table, and some are missing; sequencing was by immunoSEQ multiplex PCR. Altogether 540,000 or so clones are present, 85% to 90% being singletons, with the ten largest covering around 7.8%. Sequencing was carried out using peripheral blood. These receptors all stem from a woman aged 50 to 60 with COVID-19, enrolled during active disease. CDR3s include the opening cysteine and the closing phenylalanine or tryptophan. Fields, in order: V gene, J gene, clone size, D gene, CDR3 DNA, CDR3 protein. The D gene is left open where the match is weak. Clone size is stated in some rows and not others, as once, few, many or a class when expanded.

>TRBV27|TRBJ2-3|.|.
TGTGCCAGCAGTTTGAGTGGAGGCCCCACAGATACGCAGTATTTT
CASSLSGGPTDTQYF
>TRBV7-3|TRBJ2-1|.|TRBD2
TGTGCCAGCAGCTCCCTAGCGGGGGGAGGTGAGCAGTTCTTC
CASSSLAGGGEQFF
>TRBV7-2|TRBJ1-1|.|.
TGTGCCAGCAGCGGCGGGGGGACAACTAACACTGAAGCTTTCTTT
CASSGGGTTNTEAFF
>TRBV7-9|TRBJ2-7|.|.
TGTGCCAGCAGCTTACAGGGCCCTACCTACGAGCAGTACTTC
CASSLQGPTYEQYF
>TRBV9|TRBJ2-3|.|TRBD2
TGTGCCAGCAGCGCCGGGACTAGCGGGACCACAGATACGCAGTATTTT
CASSAGTSGTTDTQYF
>TRBV18|TRBJ1-1|.|TRBD1
TGTGCCAGCTCACCGGGGACAGGGGAGAACACTGAAGCTTTCTTT
CASSPGTGENTEAFF
>TRBV9|TRBJ2-1|.|.
TGTGCCAGCAATTTTGCAGGGGCGGGTGAGCAGTTCTTC
CASNFAGAGEQFF
>TRBV7-8|TRBJ1-2|.|.
TGTGCCAGCAGCGGGGAGGGCAGAGGCTACACCTTC
CASSGEGRGYTF
>TRBV10-2|TRBJ2-2|.|TRBD1
TGCGCCGGCGGGACAGGGGGCACCGGGGAGCTGTTTTTT
CAGGTGGTGELFF
>TRBV5-6|TRBJ2-7|.|TRBD1
TGTGCCAGCAGCCCACAAACCGGGACAGGGGGAGACGAGCAGTACTTC
CASSPQTGTGGDEQYF
>TRBV4-1|TRBJ2-3|.|TRBD2
TGCGCCAGCAGCCAAAATGGACAACTCGGGAGGGCAGATACGCAGTATTTT
CASSQNGQLGRADTQYF
>TRBV5-6|TRBJ1-5|once|.
TGTGCCATCACCGGGGGAGGCGGAAATCAGCCCCAGCATTTT
CAITGGGGNQPQHF
>TRBV9|TRBJ2-2|.|TRBD1
TGTGCCAGCAGCGTCTCGGGACAGGGAACCTCCGGGGAGCTGTTTTTT
CASSVSGQGTSGELFF
>TRBV9|TRBJ1-6|.|.
TGTGCCAGCAGCGTAGGCCAGGGTAATCTCGGTTCACCCCTCCACTTT
CASSVGQGNLGSPLHF
>TRBV9|TRBJ2-5|.|.
TGTGCCAGCAGCGTAGTTGGGCAGGGGTTAGAGACCCAGTACTTC
CASSVVGQGLETQYF
>TRBV27|TRBJ2-3|once|.
TGTGCCAGCGGCCCCCGCTGGCAGTTCTCTAGCACAGATACGCAGTATTTT
CASGPRWQFSSTDTQYF
>TRBV27|TRBJ2-7|.|TRBD1
TGTGCCAGCAGTTTCTCCGGGACAGGGGGCTTCGAGCAGTACTTC
CASSFSGTGGFEQYF
>TRBV24-1|TRBJ2-3|.|TRBD1
TGTGCCACCAGTGCGGGACAGGGTGGCACAGATACGCAGTATTTT
CATSAGQGGTDTQYF
>TRBV30|TRBJ2-5|.|TRBD1
TGTGCCTGGAGTGTAGGGACAGGGTTGGCGGAGACCCAGTACTTC
CAWSVGTGLAETQYF
>TRBV10-3|TRBJ1-4|.|TRBD1
TGTGCCATCAGTGAGCTGGACAGGGCAGCAACTAATGAAAAACTGTTTTTT
CAISELDRAATNEKLFF
>TRBV18|TRBJ1-1|.|.
TGTGCCAGCTCACCAAAGAGGCTCGGCAACACTGAAGCTTTCTTT
CASSPKRLGNTEAFF
>TRBV11-2|TRBJ1-1|.|.
TGTGCCAGCAGCTTAGCGGGACTTGGAGGCGTCACTGAAGCTTTCTTT
CASSLAGLGGVTEAFF
>TRBV6-1|TRBJ1-6|.|.
TGTGCCAGCAGTGAAGTTGGAAGGGGCCGTAATTCACCCCTCCACTTT
CASSEVGRGRNSPLHF
>TRBV6-5|TRBJ1-3|.|TRBD1
TGTGCCAGCAGATCCAGGGGGCAGGGAAACACCATATATTTT
CASRSRGQGNTIYF
>TRBV7-9|TRBJ1-1|.|.
TGTGCCAGCAGCTTAGCGGGCGCGAACACTGAAGCTTTCTTT
CASSLAGANTEAFF
>TRBV19|TRBJ2-5|.|TRBD1
TGTGCCAGTAGTACTACAGGGGGCGGCGAGACCCAGTACTTC
CASSTTGGGETQYF
>TRBV3-1/TRBV3-2|TRBJ1-1|.|.
TGTGCCAGCAGCCGCGACAGCCCCTACACTGAAGCTTTCTTT
CASSRDSPYTEAFF
>TRBV12-5|TRBJ1-1|.|.
TGTGCTAGTGGCCCCCATTCCACTGAAGCTTTCTTT
CASGPHSTEAFF
>TRBV11-2|TRBJ2-2|.|.
TGTGCCAGCAGCTTAGGCCGAGCAGGGGAGCTGTTTTTT
CASSLGRAGELFF
>TRBV13|TRBJ1-1|.|.
TGTGCCAGCAGCCCAGGGGAGGAAGCTTTCTTT
CASSPGEEAFF
>TRBV19|TRBJ1-2|once|TRBD1
TGTGCCAGTAGTAAACGAGGGGGCGAACCCTATGGCTACACCTTC
CASSKRGGEPYGYTF
>TRBV2|TRBJ1-5|.|.
TGTGCCAGCAGACTCGGGGAGCCCCAGCATTTT
CASRLGEPQHF